This T cell receptor (beta chain) originates from a study of blood T cell repertoires in COVID-19. Study background: The United States, Italy and Spain supplied acute and convalescent COVID-19 samples.

This clone was seen only a few times. CDR1 and CDR2 from the germline V gene are SGDLS and YYNGEE. Trimming removed 2 bases from V and 11 bases from J; junction bases left unmatched: 4. The CDR3 runs 13 residues. Source study methods: Estimated nucleated cell counts came from reference gene primer amplification. The data were produced by immunoSEQ multiplex PCR, yet TCRdb's version contains in-frame clones alone and is incomplete. Clone size and V and J calls were adopted from that table, with D and trimming inferred from the DNA. The table lists 110,000 to 150,000 clones, roughly 80% of them singletons, with 7% to 9% in the top ten.

Sequencing was carried out using peripheral blood. The chain uses TRBV9 and TRBJ1-1, with 12 positions matching TRBD1. This receptor was obtained from a middle-aged man with active or convalescent COVID-19. Here the CDR3 reads CASSVGQGANAFF. As DNA, the CDR3 is TGTGCCAGCAGCGTGGGACAGGGGGCGAATGCTTTCTTT.